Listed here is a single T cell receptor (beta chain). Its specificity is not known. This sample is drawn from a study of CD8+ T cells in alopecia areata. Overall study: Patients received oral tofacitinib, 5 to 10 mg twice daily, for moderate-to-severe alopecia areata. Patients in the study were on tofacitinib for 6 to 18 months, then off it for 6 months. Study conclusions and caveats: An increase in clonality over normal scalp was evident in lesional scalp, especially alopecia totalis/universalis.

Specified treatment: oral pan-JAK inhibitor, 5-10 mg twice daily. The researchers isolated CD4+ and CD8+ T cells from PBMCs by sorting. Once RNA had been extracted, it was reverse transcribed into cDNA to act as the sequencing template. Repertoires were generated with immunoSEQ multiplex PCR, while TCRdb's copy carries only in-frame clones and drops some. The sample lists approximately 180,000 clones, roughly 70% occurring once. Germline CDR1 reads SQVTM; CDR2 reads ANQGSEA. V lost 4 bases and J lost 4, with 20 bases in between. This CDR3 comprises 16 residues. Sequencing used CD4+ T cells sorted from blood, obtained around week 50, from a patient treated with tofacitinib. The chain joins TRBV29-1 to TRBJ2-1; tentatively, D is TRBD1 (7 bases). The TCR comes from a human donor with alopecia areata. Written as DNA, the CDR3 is TGCAGCGTTGGTGTGGGGGGACAGAAGCTTTACAATGAGCAGTTCTTC. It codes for CSVGVGGQKLYNEQFF.